This TCR beta chain was captured in a study of blood T cell repertoires in COVID-19. As handled by the study authors: Scientists estimated how many nucleated cells there were by amplifying reference gene primers. Sequencing was performed with immunoSEQ multiplex PCR; in TCRdb, only in-frame clones are kept and a portion is missing. The V and J calls and clone size come from that table; D and trimming were worked out from the DNA. This table has 200,000 to 250,000 clones, about 90% appearing once. Participants had their cohort set by participant-reported clinical history. Cohort 3 recovered donors had two negative PCRs, clearance, or symptom resolution. Germline V gene data show CDR1 as MGHDK and CDR2 as SYGVNS. The germline V and J ends were trimmed by 4 bases and 2 bases, with 11 bases remaining between them. The CDR3 is made up of 14 amino acids.

The specimen was PBMCs or T cells enriched from blood (not recorded which). The rearrangement joins TRBV25-1 to TRBJ1-1; no clear D gene. This sequence originates from a man under 40 who had recovered from COVID-19. The DNA for the CDR3 is TGTGCCAGCAGTGTTACCAGCGGAAACACTGAAGCTTTCTTT. Protein: CASSVTSGNTEAFF. Complete variable domain (other parts from reference TRBV25-1 and TRBJ1-1): EADIYQTPRYLVIGTGKKITLECSQTMGHDKMYWYQQDPGMELHLIHYSYGVNSTEKGDLSSESTVSRIRTEHFPLTLESARPSHTSQYLCASSVTSGNTEAFFGQGTRLTVV.